The rows below give T cell receptor beta chains drawn from one sample of a study of Graves' ophthalmopathy and Graves' hyperthyroidism. MiXCR, run by TCRdb on the multiplex PCR reads, gives a single entry per CDR3 protein. This sample carries approximately 160,000 distinct CDR3 sequences, roughly 36% of them seen once, and the ten largest clones take roughly 8.9%. Material for sequencing was peripheral blood. These receptors came from a man aged 25-45 years with Graves' ophthalmopathy. Each CDR3 is given with its conserved first and last residue. D genes are given only for firm matches. The size field is filled for only some rows; it gives once, few, many or a size class.

size	D	V	J	DNA	CDR3
few	TRBD2	TRBV4-3	TRBJ2-5	TGCGCCAGCAGCCAAGATCTAAGAACTAGCGGAATTTCGGAGACCCAGTACTTC	CASSQDLRTSGISETQYF
NA	TRBD1	TRBV6-5	TRBJ2-2	TGTGCCAGCAGTTACTCTGGACAGGGTGCGCTGTTTTTT	CASSYSGQGALFF
NA	NA	TRBV10-2	TRBJ1-6	TGCGCCAGCAGAGCGGCTAACAATTCACCCCTCCACTTT	CASRAANNSPLHF
few	NA	TRBV28	TRBJ1-1	TGTGCCAGCAGTTTGGGCCGGGGGGACGCTGAAGCTTTCTTT	CASSLGRGDAEAFF
NA	NA	TRBV19	TRBJ1-2	TGTGCCAGTAGATTCGGGCCGGAGTATGGCTACACCTTC	CASRFGPEYGYTF
many	NA	TRBV28	TRBJ2-5	TGTGCCAGCAGTACGCAAGAGACCCAGTACTTC	CASSTQETQYF
many	NA	TRBV28	TRBJ2-3	TGTGCCAGCAGTTTCTTATCCGGCACAGATACGCAGTATTTT	CASSFLSGTDTQYF
NA	NA	TRBV14	TRBJ2-7	TGTGCCAGCAGCCCCAAAAGGGGACCGGGACCCTACGAGCAGTACTTC	CASSPKRGPGPYEQYF
NA	TRBD1	TRBV27	TRBJ1-1	TGTGCCAGCAGTGACATTAGGACAGGGGTAAAAGCTTTCTTT	CASSDIRTGVKAFF
NA	NA	TRBV6-5	TRBJ2-2	TGTGCCAGCAGTTACGGAGTTAACACCGGGGAGCTGTTTTTT	CASSYGVNTGELFF
NA	NA	TRBV6-1	TRBJ1-2	TGTGCCAGCAGTGAGTGGGGGACAACTAACTATGGCTACACCTTC	CASSEWGTTNYGYTF
NA	NA	TRBV6-1	TRBJ2-7	TGTGCCAGCCTAGCCTACGAGCAGTACTTC	CASLAYEQYF
NA	NA	TRBV6-5	TRBJ1-1	TGTGCCAGCAGTTTGAAAGGGACCTTGAACACTGAAGCTTTCTTT	CASSLKGTLNTEAFF
NA	NA	TRBV7-2	TRBJ2-5	TGTGCCAGCAGCTTAGATTTCGAGACCCAGTACTTC	CASSLDFETQYF
many	NA	TRBV20-1	TRBJ1-5	TGCAGTGCTAGAGCCCCCCGGGCAGGTTCGAGCAATCAGCCCCAGCATTTT	CSARAPRAGSSNQPQHF
NA	NA	TRBV28	TRBJ2-7	TGTGCCAGCAGTCCCGGAGTGAGGGGCCACGAGCAGTACTTC	CASSPGVRGHEQYF
NA	NA	TRBV25-1	TRBJ1-2	TGTGCCAGCTCCGTTGAGATCTATGGCTACACCTTC	CASSVEIYGYTF
NA	NA	TRBV29-1	TRBJ1-2	TGCAGCGTTGTAGGAAATGGCTACACCTTC	CSVVGNGYTF
NA	NA	TRBV7-9	TRBJ1-5	TGTGCCAGCAGCCAAGAGGGGACACAGAATCAGCCCCAGCATTTT	CASSQEGTQNQPQHF
NA	TRBD2	TRBV4-1	TRBJ2-7	TGCGCCAGCAGCCAAGATACGGCGGGGGGAGGCTCCTACGAGCAGTACTTC	CASSQDTAGGGSYEQYF
once	NA	TRBV24-1	TRBJ2-5	TGTGCCACCAGTGACCCCGGGACCCCCGGCTGGAACCAAGAGACCCAGTACTTC	CATSDPGTPGWNQETQYF